This T cell receptor beta chain was profiled in a study of blood T cell repertoires in COVID-19. Turning to the study itself: Acute-phase and convalescent COVID-19 samples originated in the United States, Italy and Spain.

In the original workflow: Estimation of nucleated cell counts relied on the amplification of reference gene primers. Only in-frame clones appear in the TCRdb table, and some are missing; sequencing was by immunoSEQ multiplex PCR. V and J calls and clone size follow that table, whereas D and trimming were derived from the DNA. The profile covers roughly 260,000 clones, with about nine tenths appearing a single time and under 4.5% taken by the ten largest. This CDR3 contains 17 residues. Germline CDR1 LGHDT, CDR2 YNNKEL (reference sequence). The V end was cut by 4 bases, the J end by 3 bases, with 18 bases between.

The chain joins TRBV3-1 (or the pseudogene TRBV3-2) to TRBJ2-2; D perhaps matches TRBD1 (8 bases). This receptor was taken from a man between 60 and 75 years old who had recovered from COVID-19. Sequencing used peripheral blood. CDR3 nucleotide sequence: TGTGCCAGCAGCCCATCGCGGACAGGGAGGGACACCGGGGAGCTGTTTTTT. It yields the protein CASSPSRTGRDTGELFF.